Sequencing of this TCR beta chain was carried out in a study of T-cell reconstitution after alpha-beta-depleted transplantation in children. About this clonotype itself: Antigen specificity is unknown.

General study results and limits: By one year post-transplant, T-cell counts and diversity largely arose from T cells that were newly produced. At around two months after transplant, the alpha-beta T cells were reportedly derived from several hundred expanded clones that came from non-depleted graft cells. High day-60 TCRbeta diversity in some patients came from surviving recipient T cells and thymic progenitors.

Construction of the TCRbeta library involved unique molecular identifiers. Each CDR3 protein gets one entry after TCRdb re-called the PCR reads with MiXCR. The sample yields about 300,000 distinct CDR3 sequences, roughly 7.8% seen once. The V gene lost 1 base and the J gene lost 7 bases, with 14 bases spanning the gap. This CDR3 region has 15 residues. The germline CDR1 and CDR2 sequences are SNHLY and FYNNEI. The rearrangement links TRBV2 to TRBJ2-1; the D gene is possibly TRBD2 (7 bases). This sequence was found in a female patient aged 2-10 years who had a stem cell transplant for Fanconi anemia, so the T cells may come from the graft donor. The sequencing here drew on peripheral blood, taken 360 days after TCRalphabeta/CD19-depleted stem cell transplant. CDR3 amino acids: CASSEGGGAWNEQFF. As DNA, the CDR3 is TGTGCCAGCAGTGAAGGGGGGGGGGCTTGGAATGAGCAGTTCTTC. The full variable domain, rest sourced from reference TRBV2 and TRBJ2-1, is EPEVTQTPSHQVTQMGQEVILRCVPISNHLYFYWYRQILGQKVEFLVSFYNNEISEKSEIFDDQFSVERPDGSNFTLKIRSTKLEDSAMYFCASSEGGGAWNEQFFGPGTRLTVL.